The source of this TCR beta chain is a study of post-analysis software for immune sequencing data. Overall study: The courses of disease that were included comprised relapsing-remitting, secondary progressive and progressive-relapsing multiple sclerosis.

V lost 3 bases and J 8 bases, leaving 11 bases between the germline ends. There are 12 residues in the CDR3. Germline assignment: CDR1 SGHRS and CDR2 YFSETQ. Tagging with unique molecular identifiers was a feature of the TCR beta cDNA libraries. With about 0.95 to 10 million T cells as the source, 500,000 to 650,000 cDNA molecules resulted. TCRdb reprocessed the PCR reads with MiXCR, giving one entry per CDR3 protein. The sample shows hundreds of thousands of distinct CDR3 sequences, about 50% of them seen only once. The sample holds a few counts of this clonotype. Its antigen is still unknown. General study findings and limits: When the samples were clustered directly with F measure, those that had been prepared in the same batch showed strong co-clustering. Higher frequency in patients than in controls was seen for several TRBV segments, with TRBV5-6, TRBV5-1 and TRBV20-1 among them. There was significantly lower normalized Chao1 diversity in multiple sclerosis patients than in controls.

The source is a girl aged 5 to 17 with multiple sclerosis. The source material was blood. J is TRBJ1-2 and V is TRBV5-1, with a tentative D call TRBD1 (5 bases). The DNA for the CDR3 is TGCGCCAGCAGCTGGACAAAAACGGGCTACACCTTC. It codes for CASSWTKTGYTF.